This record covers a single T cell receptor beta chain. This specimen belongs to a study of identical twins. The ends were cut back, 0 bases at V and 0 bases at J, with 14 bases in the middle. Germline CDR1 is DFQATT and CDR2 is SNEGSKA (reference sequence). The CDR3 sequence is 16 residues long. Template switching added a universal primer binding site, and final cDNA carried unique molecular identifiers. One entry per CDR3 protein, called by TCRdb with MiXCR from the 5' RACE reads. The repertoire consists of fewer than 250,000 distinct CDR3 sequences, with 9.4% occurring once and the leading ten covering around 5%.

The sample consisted of memory (CD45RO+) T cells sorted from blood. The genes are TRBV20-1 and TRBJ2-5; the D is unclear. This receptor was identified in a woman younger than 35 in good health. The CDR3: CSARDLQLGNQETQYF. In nucleotides, the CDR3 is TGCAGTGCTAGAGATCTGCAGCTTGGTAACCAAGAGACCCAGTACTTC.